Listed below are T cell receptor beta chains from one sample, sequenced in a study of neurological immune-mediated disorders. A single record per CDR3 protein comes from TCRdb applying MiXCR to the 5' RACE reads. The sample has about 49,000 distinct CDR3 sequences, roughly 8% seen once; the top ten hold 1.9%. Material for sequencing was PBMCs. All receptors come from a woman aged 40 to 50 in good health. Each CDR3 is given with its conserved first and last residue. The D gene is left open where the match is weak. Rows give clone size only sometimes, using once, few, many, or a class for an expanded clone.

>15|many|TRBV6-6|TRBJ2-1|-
TGTGCCAGCAGTTATAAAAGCGCTCCCTACAATGAGCAGTTCTTC
CASSYKSAPYNEQFF
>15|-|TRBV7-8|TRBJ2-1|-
TGTGCCAGCAGCCAGGAGTACGAGGCGTACAATGAGCAGTTCTTC
CASSQEYEAYNEQFF
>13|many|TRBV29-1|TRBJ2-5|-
TGCAGCATCGTGGACCCCCTCCAAGAGACCCAGTACTTC
CSIVDPLQETQYF
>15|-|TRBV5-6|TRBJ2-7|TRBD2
TGTGCCAGCAGCTTGGGCGGGAGGGACTCCTACGAGCAGTACTTC
CASSLGGRDSYEQYF
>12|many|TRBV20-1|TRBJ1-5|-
TGCAGTGCTAGAGATGGGAGTCAGCCCCAGCATTTT
CSARDGSQPQHF
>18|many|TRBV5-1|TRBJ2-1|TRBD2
TGCGCCAGCAGCCATAGGACTAGCGGGAGGTTAATTGGGAATGAGCAGTTCTTC
CASSHRTSGRLIGNEQFF
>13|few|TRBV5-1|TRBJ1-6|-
TGCGCCAGCAGCTTGGGTGGCGGGTCACCCCTCCACTTT
CASSLGGGSPLHF
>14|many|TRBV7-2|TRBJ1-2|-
TGTGCCAGCAGCTTAGTCGCCAGTAACTATGGCTACACCTTC
CASSLVASNYGYTF
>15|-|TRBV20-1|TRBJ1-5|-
TGCAGTGCCCTCCGGGGACAAGGGACCGATCAGCCCCAGCATTTT
CSALRGQGTDQPQHF
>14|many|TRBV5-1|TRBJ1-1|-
TGCGCCAGCAGCGGGGGACCGACGAACACTGAAGCTTTCTTT
CASSGGPTNTEAFF
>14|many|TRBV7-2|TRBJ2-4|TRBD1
TGTGCCAGCAGCTCGACCACCAGACAGGGATGGGCGTACTTC
CASSSTTRQGWAYF
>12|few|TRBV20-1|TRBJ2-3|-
TGCAGTGCCAACAAGTACACAGATACGCAGTATTTT
CSANKYTDTQYF
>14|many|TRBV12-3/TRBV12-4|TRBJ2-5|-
TGTGCCAGCAGTTTAGGCAGGGCCCCAGAGACCCAGTACTTC
CASSLGRAPETQYF
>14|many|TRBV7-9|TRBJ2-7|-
TGTGCCAGCAGCTCACAGGGCTTGAGGTACGAGCAGTACTTC
CASSSQGLRYEQYF
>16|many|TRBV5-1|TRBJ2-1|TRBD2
TGCGCCAGCAGCCCGGGCCCCGGGACTAGCTACAATGAGCAGTTCTTC
CASSPGPGTSYNEQFF
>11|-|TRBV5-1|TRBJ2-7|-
TGCGCCAGCAGGGAAGATTACGAGCAGTACTTC
CASREDYEQYF
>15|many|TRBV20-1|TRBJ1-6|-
TGCAGTGCTAGGCGAGGACAGACCAATAATTCACCCCTCCACTTT
CSARRGQTNNSPLHF
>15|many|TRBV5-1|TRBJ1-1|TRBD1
TGCGCCAGCAGCGCGGGACAGGGGGCGAGCACTGAAGCTTTCTTT
CASSAGQGASTEAFF
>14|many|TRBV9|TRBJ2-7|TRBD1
TGTGCCAGCGGCCGGACAGGAAAATTCTACGAGCAGTACTTC
CASGRTGKFYEQYF
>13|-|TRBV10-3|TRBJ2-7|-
TGTGCCATCAGGGAGACAGAATCCTACGAGCAGTACTTC
CAIRETESYEQYF
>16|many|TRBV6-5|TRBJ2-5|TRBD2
TGTGCCAGCAACCCAGGCGGTAGCGGGACCGCGCGGACCCAGTACTTC
CASNPGGSGTARTQYF
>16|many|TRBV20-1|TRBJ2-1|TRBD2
TGCAGTGCTAGAGAACGCGGGAGGGAGTTCAGAGATGAGCAGTTCTTC
CSARERGREFRDEQFF
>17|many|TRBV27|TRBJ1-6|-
TGTGCCAGTCGTACACGGGGGGGTAGCTCCTATAATTCACCCCTCCACTTT
CASRTRGGSSYNSPLHF
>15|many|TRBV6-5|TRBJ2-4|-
TGTGCCAGCAGCCCTTGGACCTCAGCCAAAAACATTCAGTACTTC
CASSPWTSAKNIQYF
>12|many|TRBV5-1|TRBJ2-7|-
TGCGCCAGCGGCGGGGCTACCTACGAGCAGTACTTC
CASGGATYEQYF
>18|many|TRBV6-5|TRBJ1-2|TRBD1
TGTGCCAGCAGTTACGAATATCGGGGACAGGGGAAGAACTATGGCTACACCTTC
CASSYEYRGQGKNYGYTF